Sequencing of this T cell receptor beta chain was carried out in a study of cytomegalovirus exposure and HLA in healthy donors. Remarks on this clone: What it recognizes is unknown.

With 4 bases removed from V and 4 bases from J, the gap between germline ends came to 10 bases. This CDR3 contains 13 residues. Looked up from germline, CDR1 is MNHEY and CDR2 is SVGAGI. PCR amplification relied on 60 Vbeta primers (plus 13 Jbeta primers). Assay: immunoSEQ multiplex PCR; the TCRdb copy retains only in-frame clones and omits some. The sample lists 150,000 or so clones, roughly 84% seen once, with approximately 1.6% in the top ten. Study-wide findings and caveats: In a later analysis, V- and J-gene trimming of beta chains associated with a DCLRE1C missense variant, replicated independently. The records held CMV serostatus as the only immune exposure information.

Healthy bone marrow donors formed the donor group. This TCR was recovered from a male donor in good health and CMV-seronegative. The V gene is TRBV6-5, the J gene TRBJ1-2; maybe TRBD1 (5 bases). Sequences were obtained from PBMCs. As DNA, the CDR3 is TGTGCCAGCAGTTCCCAGACAGTCTATGGCTACACCTTC. It encodes CASSSQTVYGYTF.